This T cell receptor (beta chain) derives from a study of Ad26.COV2.S vaccination and SARS-CoV-2 variants. Study overall: The donor participated in the COV1001 trial, in its Ad26.COV2.S arm.

Clones were sequenced by immunoSEQ multiplex PCR, and TCRdb holds only the in-frame ones, with some missing. The sample contains about 480,000 clones, approximately 90% of which appear only once. From germline, CDR1 is SGHTA and CDR2 FQGNSA. V lost 1 base and J 7 bases, leaving 8 bases between the germline ends. The CDR3 length is 13 residues. The treatment denotes: 15 to 20 received Ad26.COV2.S at low or high dose, single or two shots; several received placebo; per-sample allocation not given. Day 63 following the first vaccine or placebo injection was when the samples were taken. V and J are TRBV7-2 and TRBJ1-5; D gene unclear. The source material was peripheral blood, sampled in a trial of Ad26.COV2.S vaccine versus placebo. The receptor comes from a person aged 18-65 years who received the Ad26.COV2.S COVID-19 vaccine or a placebo. The CDR3 loop is CASSLVGGQPQHF. The CDR3 nucleotides read TGTGCCAGCAGCTTAGTCGGTGGACAGCCCCAGCATTTT.